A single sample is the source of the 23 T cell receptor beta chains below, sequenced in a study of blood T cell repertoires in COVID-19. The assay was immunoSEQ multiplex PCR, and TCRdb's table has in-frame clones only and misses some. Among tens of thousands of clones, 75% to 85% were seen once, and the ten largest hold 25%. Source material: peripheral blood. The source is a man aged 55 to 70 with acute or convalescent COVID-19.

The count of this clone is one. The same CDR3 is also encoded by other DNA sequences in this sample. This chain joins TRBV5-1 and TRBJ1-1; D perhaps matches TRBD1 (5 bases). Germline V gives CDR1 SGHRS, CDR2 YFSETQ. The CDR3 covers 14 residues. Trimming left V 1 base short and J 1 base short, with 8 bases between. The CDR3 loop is CASSLQGGNTEAFF. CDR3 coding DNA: TGCGCCAGCAGCTTGCAGGGCGGGAACACTGAAGCTTTCTTT.

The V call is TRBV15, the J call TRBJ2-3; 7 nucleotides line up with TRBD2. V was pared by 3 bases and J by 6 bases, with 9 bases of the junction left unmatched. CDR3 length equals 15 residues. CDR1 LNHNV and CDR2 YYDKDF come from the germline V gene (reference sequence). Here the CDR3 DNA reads TGTGCCACCAGCAGGCCGGGACTACACAGGGATACGCAGTATTTT. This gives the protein CATSRPGLHRDTQYF.

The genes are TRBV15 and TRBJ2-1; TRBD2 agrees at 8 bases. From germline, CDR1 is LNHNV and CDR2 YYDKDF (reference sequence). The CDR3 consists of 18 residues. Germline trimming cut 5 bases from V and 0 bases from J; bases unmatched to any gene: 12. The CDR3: CATSGYTQRGPSYNEQFF. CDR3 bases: TGTGCCACCAGCGGCTACACACAGCGGGGGCCCTCCTACAATGAGCAGTTCTTC.

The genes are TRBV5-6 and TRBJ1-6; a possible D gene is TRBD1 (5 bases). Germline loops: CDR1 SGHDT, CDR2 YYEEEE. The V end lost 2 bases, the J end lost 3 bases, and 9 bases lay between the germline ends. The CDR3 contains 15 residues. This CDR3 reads CASSFLGHYNSPLHF. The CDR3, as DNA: TGTGCCAGCAGCTTTCTCGGACACTATAATTCACCCCTCCACTTT.

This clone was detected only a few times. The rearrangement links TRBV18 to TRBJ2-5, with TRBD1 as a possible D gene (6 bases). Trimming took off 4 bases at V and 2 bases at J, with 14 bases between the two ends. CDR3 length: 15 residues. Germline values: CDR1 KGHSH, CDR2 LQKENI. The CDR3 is CASSRGRQGQETQYF. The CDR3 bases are TGTGCCAGCTCACGGGGGCGGCAGGGACAAGAGACCCAGTACTTC.

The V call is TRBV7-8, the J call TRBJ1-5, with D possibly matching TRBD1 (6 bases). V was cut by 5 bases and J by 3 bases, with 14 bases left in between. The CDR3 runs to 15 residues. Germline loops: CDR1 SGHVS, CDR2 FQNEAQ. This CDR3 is CASSRLGGANQPQHF. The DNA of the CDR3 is TGTGCCAGCAGCCGTTTGGGGGGGGCCAATCAGCCCCAGCATTTT.

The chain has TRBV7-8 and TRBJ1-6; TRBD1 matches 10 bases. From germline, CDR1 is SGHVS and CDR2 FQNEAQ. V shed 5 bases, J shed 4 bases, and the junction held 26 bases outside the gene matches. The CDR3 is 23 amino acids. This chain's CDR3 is CASSPDRGTSITRRSHYNSPLHF. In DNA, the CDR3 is TGTGCCAGCAGCCCGGACAGGGGGACCAGTATAACCCGGAGGTCCCATTATAATTCACCCCTCCACTTT. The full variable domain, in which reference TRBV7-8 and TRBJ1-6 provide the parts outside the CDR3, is GAGVSQSPRYKVAKRGQDVALRCDPISGHVSLFWYQQALGQGPEFLTYFQNEAQLDKSGLPSDRFFAERPEGSVSTLKIQRTQQEDSAVYLCASSPDRGTSITRRSHYNSPLHFGNGTRLTVT.

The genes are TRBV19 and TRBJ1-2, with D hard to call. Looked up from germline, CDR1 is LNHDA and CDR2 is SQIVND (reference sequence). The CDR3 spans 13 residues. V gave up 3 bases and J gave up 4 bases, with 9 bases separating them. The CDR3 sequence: CASSMGAFYGYTF. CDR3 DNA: TGTGCCAGTAGTATGGGCGCGTTCTATGGCTACACCTTC.

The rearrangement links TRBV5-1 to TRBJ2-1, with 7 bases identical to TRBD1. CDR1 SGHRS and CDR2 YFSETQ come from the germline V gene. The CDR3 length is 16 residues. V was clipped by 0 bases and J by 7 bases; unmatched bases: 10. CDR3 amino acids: CASSLAGTAGRNEQFF. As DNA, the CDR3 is TGCGCCAGCAGCTTGGCCGGGACAGCCGGCAGGAATGAGCAGTTCTTC.

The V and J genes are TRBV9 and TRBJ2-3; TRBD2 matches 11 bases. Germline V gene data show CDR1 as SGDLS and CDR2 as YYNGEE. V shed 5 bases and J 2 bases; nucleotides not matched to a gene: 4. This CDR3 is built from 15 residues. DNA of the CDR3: TGTGCCAGCAGTAGCGGGGGGGGAAACACAGATACGCAGTATTTT. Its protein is CASSSGGGNTDTQYF.

The CDR3, as DNA: TGCGCCAGCAGCTCTCCCCCCGGGACAGCGCAGTTCTTC. Protein: CASSSPPGTAQFF. The V call is TRBV4-1, the J call TRBJ2-1; 7 bases fit TRBD1. CDR3 length equals 13 residues. Germline CDR1 is MGHRA and CDR2 is YSYEKL. The ends lost 5 bases at V and 12 bases at J; junction bases unmatched: 10.

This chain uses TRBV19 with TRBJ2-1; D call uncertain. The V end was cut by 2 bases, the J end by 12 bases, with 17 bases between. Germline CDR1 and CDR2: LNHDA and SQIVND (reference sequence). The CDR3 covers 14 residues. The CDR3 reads CASSIPASRPAQFF. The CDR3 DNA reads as TGTGCCAGTAGTATACCCGCCTCGAGGCCGGCGCAGTTCTTC.

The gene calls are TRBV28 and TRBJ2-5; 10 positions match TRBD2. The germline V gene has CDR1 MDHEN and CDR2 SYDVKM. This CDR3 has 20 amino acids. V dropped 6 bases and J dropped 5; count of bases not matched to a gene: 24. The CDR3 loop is CASSQRSRSGGPVIGETQYF. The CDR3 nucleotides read TGTGCCAGCAGCCAAAGATCACGTAGCGGGGGGCCCGTTATCGGGGAGACCCAGTACTTC.

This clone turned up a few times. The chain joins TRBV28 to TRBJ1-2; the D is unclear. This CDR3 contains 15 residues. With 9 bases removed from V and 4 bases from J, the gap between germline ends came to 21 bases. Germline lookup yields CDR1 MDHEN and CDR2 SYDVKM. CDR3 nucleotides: TGTGCCAGTCTTCGAACGGGTCACAATTTCTATGGCTACACCTTC. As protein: CASLRTGHNFYGYTF.

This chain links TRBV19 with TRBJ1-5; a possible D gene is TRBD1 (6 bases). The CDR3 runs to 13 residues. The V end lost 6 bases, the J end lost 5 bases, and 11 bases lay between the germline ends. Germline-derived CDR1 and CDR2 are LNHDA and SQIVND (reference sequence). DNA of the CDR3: TGTGCCAGTAGCACAGGGTTATATCAGCCCCAGCATTTT. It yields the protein CASSTGLYQPQHF.

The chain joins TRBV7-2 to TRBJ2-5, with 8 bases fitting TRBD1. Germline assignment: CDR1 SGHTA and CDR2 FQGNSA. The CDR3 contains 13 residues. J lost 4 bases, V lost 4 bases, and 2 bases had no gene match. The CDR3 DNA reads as TGTGCCAGCAGCTCTGACAGGGGAGAGACCCAGTACTTC. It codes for CASSSDRGETQYF.

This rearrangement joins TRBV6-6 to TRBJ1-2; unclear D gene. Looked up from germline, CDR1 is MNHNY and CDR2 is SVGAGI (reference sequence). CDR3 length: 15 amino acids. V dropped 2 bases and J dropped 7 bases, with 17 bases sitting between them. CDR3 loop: CASSYPGVRTAGYTF. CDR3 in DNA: TGTGCCAGCAGTTACCCGGGAGTCAGGACCGCTGGCTACACCTTC.

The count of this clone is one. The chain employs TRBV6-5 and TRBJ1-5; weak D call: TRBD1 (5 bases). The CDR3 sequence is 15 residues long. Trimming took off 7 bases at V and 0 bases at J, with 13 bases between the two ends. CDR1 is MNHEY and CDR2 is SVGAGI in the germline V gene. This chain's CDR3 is CASIWTSDSNQPQHF. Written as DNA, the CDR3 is TGTGCCAGCATCTGGACATCCGATAGCAATCAGCCCCAGCATTTT.

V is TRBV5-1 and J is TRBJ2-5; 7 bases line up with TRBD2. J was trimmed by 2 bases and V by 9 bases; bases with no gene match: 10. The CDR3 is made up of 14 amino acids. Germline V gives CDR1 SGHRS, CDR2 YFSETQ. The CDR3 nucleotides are TGCGCCACCAAGGGGCTAGCGGAACAAGAGACCCAGTACTTC. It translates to CATKGLAEQETQYF. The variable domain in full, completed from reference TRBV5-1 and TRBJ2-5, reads KAGVTQTPRYLIKTRGQQVTLSCSPISGHRSVSWYQQTPGQGLQFLFEYFSETQRNKGNFPGRFSGRQFSNSRSEMNVSTLELGDSALYLCATKGLAEQETQYFGPGTRLLVL.

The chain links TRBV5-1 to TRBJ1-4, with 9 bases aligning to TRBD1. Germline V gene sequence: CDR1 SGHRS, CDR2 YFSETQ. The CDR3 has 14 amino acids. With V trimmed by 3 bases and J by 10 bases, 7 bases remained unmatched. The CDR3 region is CASSYWTGEGKLFF. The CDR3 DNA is TGCGCCAGCAGCTACTGGACAGGGGAGGGAAAACTGTTTTTT.

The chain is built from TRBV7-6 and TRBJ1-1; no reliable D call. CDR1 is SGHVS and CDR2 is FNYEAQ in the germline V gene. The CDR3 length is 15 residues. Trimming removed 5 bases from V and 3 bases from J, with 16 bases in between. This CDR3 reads CASSPESLFDTEAFF. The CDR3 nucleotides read TGTGCCAGCAGCCCCGAGTCCTTATTCGACACTGAAGCTTTCTTT.

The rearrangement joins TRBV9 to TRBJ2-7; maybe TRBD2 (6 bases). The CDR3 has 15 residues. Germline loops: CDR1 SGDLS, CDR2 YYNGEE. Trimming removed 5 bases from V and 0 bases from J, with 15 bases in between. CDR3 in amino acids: CASRRNGGSSYEQYV. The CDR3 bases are TGTGCCAGCAGACGTAACGGGGGTAGCTCCTACGAGCAGTACGTC.

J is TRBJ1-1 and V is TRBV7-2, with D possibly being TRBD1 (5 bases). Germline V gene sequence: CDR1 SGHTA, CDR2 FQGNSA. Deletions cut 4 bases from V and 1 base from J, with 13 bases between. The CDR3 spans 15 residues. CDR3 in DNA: TGTGCCAGCAGCTCCCAGGGTGGGGCGAACACTGAAGCTTTCTTT. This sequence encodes CASSSQGGANTEAFF.